These 32 T cell receptor beta chains came from one sample sequenced in a study of blood T cell repertoires in COVID-19. The protocol was immunoSEQ multiplex PCR, while the TCRdb copy is restricted to in-frame clones and leaves out a portion. The sample gives about 220,000 clones, 88% of which show up once; approximately 2.7% is in the top ten. The sequenced sample was PBMCs or T cells enriched from blood (not recorded which). The receptors originated from a woman aged 25 to 45 who had recovered from COVID-19.

The genes are TRBV20-1 and TRBJ2-2, with a weak D call TRBD2 (5 bases). The CDR3 runs to 13 residues. Per germline, CDR1 DFQATT and CDR2 SNEGSKA (reference sequence). V was clipped by 3 bases and J by 5 bases, with 10 bases between them. As DNA, the CDR3 is TGCAGTGCTAGTGGACCGGGGACCGGGGAGCTGTTTTTT. It yields the protein CSASGPGTGELFF.

Details on this clone: The sample holds other DNA sequences that translate to the same CDR3. This chain connects TRBV3-1 (or the pseudogene TRBV3-2) to TRBJ2-1; 8 bases line up with TRBD2. The length of the CDR3 is 13 residues. Germline V gene sequence: CDR1 LGHDT, CDR2 YNNKEL (reference sequence). V lost 0 bases, J lost 10 bases, and 2 bases stayed unmatched. CDR3 coding DNA: TGTGCCAGCAGCCAAGATAGCGGGGCCGAGCAGTTCTTC. Protein sequence: CASSQDSGAEQFF.

The rearrangement links TRBV29-1 to TRBJ1-2; TRBD1 matches at 8 bases. The CDR3 has 13 amino acids. Germline V gives CDR1 SQVTM, CDR2 ANQGSEA. The J segment lost 8 bases and the V segment lost 8 bases, leaving 13 bases of the junction unmatched. The CDR3 protein is CSIAVTGAFGYTF. The CDR3 DNA reads as TGCAGCATTGCCGTGACAGGGGCGTTCGGCTACACCTTC.

This chain links TRBV15 with TRBJ2-3, with TRBD2 matching 11 bases. V shed 8 bases and J 4 bases; nucleotides not matched to a gene: 11. Germline V gene lookup returns CDR1 LNHNV and CDR2 YYDKDF (reference sequence). The CDR3 extends over 16 amino acids. The CDR3 reads CATQPSGGLGSDTQYF. CDR3 sequence (DNA): TGTGCCACCCAGCCTAGCGGGGGGCTGGGGTCAGATACGCAGTATTTT.

The rearrangement links TRBV25-1 to TRBJ1-5; D remains ambiguous. The CDR3 loop spans 13 amino acids. Germline V gene lookup returns CDR1 MGHDK and CDR2 SYGVNS. Trimming removed 4 bases at V and 5 bases at J, with 9 bases between. CDR3: CASSATKDQPQHF. Here the CDR3 DNA reads TGTGCCAGCAGTGCGACAAAAGATCAGCCCCAGCATTTT.

J is TRBJ1-1 and V is TRBV12-3 or TRBV12-4; 7 nucleotides agree with TRBD1. This CDR3 contains 13 residues. Trimming removed 5 bases from V and 3 bases from J; junction bases left unmatched: 3. The CDR3 spells CASSQGVHTEAFF. CDR3 sequence (DNA): TGTGCCAGCAGTCAGGGGGTGCACACTGAAGCTTTCTTT.

This chain uses TRBV4-3 with TRBJ1-2; perhaps TRBD1 as D (6 bases). The CDR3 consists of 15 residues. The germline gives CDR1 LGHNA, CDR2 YSLEER. V dropped 0 bases and J dropped 2 bases, with 10 bases sitting between them. The CDR3 nucleotides read TGCGCCAGCAGCCAAGAGACAGGCTTCAACTATGGCTACACCTTC. Amino acid sequence: CASSQETGFNYGYTF.

This rearrangement joins TRBV11-2 to TRBJ1-1; the D is unclear. With 5 bases removed from V and 8 bases from J, the gap between germline ends came to 9 bases. Germline assignment: CDR1 SGHAT and CDR2 FQNNGV. This CDR3 comprises 11 residues. The chain's CDR3 is CASSPRSEAFF. The CDR3 DNA reads as TGTGCCAGCAGCCCCCGGAGCGAAGCTTTCTTT.

This chain uses TRBV7-9 with TRBJ2-3; the match to TRBD1 covers 9 bases. From germline, CDR1 is SEHNR and CDR2 FQNEAQ (reference sequence). Trimming at V came to 5 bases and at J to 2 bases, leaving 5 bases not matched to a gene. The CDR3 loop spans 15 amino acids. In DNA form, the CDR3 reads TGTGCCAGCAGCCAGGGACAGGGTTTCACAGATACGCAGTATTTT. As protein: CASSQGQGFTDTQYF. Using reference TRBV7-9 and TRBJ2-3 for the parts outside the CDR3, the full variable domain is DTGVSQNPRHKITKRGQNVTFRCDPISEHNRLYWYRQTLGQGPEFLTYFQNEAQLEKSRLLSDRFSAERPKGSFSTLEIQRTEQGDSAMYLCASSQGQGFTDTQYFGPGTRLTVL.

This chain joins TRBV19 and TRBJ2-1, with a tentative D call TRBD1 (5 bases). CDR3 length equals 15 residues. Germline assignment: CDR1 LNHDA and CDR2 SQIVND (reference sequence). Trimming removed 6 bases at V and 1 base at J, with 13 bases between. This chain's CDR3 is CASSSRALSYNEQFF. As DNA, the CDR3 is TGTGCCAGTAGCAGCAGGGCGCTTTCCTACAATGAGCAGTTCTTC.

The chain uses TRBV6-5 and TRBJ1-2; tentatively, D is TRBD1 (6 bases). With 1 base removed from V and 2 bases from J, the gap between germline ends came to 8 bases. The CDR3 totals 14 residues. The germline V gene has CDR1 MNHEY and CDR2 SVGAGI. This CDR3 is CASSYWGLNYGYTF. The CDR3 DNA sequence: TGTGCCAGCAGTTACTGGGGGCTGAACTATGGCTACACCTTC.

The J gene is TRBJ2-1, the V gene TRBV7-3; D is perhaps TRBD2 (6 bases). This CDR3 comprises 14 residues. V was clipped by 4 bases and J by 5 bases, with 12 bases between them. In germline, CDR1 is SGHTA, CDR2 FQGTGA. For the CDR3, the DNA is TGTGCCAGCAGCTCGGAGGGACGGAACAATGAGCAGTTCTTC. It is translated as CASSSEGRNNEQFF.

V usage is TRBV23-1 and J usage is TRBJ1-2, with 9 nucleotides matching TRBD1. TRBV23-1 is an open reading frame, and its role is uncertain. Trimming cost V 3 bases and J 12 bases; bases outside gene matches: 14. This CDR3 spans 15 amino acids. DNA for the CDR3: TGCGCCAGCAGTCACTACAGGGGGCAGGAGAGAACGCACACCTTC. This encodes CASSHYRGQERTHTF.

V and J are TRBV10-3 and TRBJ2-3; 7 positions agree with TRBD2. J was trimmed by 2 bases and V by 6 bases; bases with no gene match: 8. The germline CDR1 and CDR2 sequences are ENHRY and SYGVKD. This CDR3 spans 15 amino acids. CDR3 amino acids: CAISLAGVHTDTQYF. CDR3 in DNA: TGTGCCATCAGCTTGGCGGGGGTTCACACAGATACGCAGTATTTT.

The chain has TRBV5-6 and TRBJ2-7, with TRBD2 as a possible D gene (5 bases). The V and J ends lost 4 bases and 4 bases respectively, with 9 bases between them. Per germline, CDR1 SGHDT and CDR2 YYEEEE. CDR3 length: 12 residues. CDR3 residues: CASSPGGYEQYF. The DNA for the CDR3 is TGTGCCAGCAGCCCCGGAGGTTACGAGCAGTACTTC.

This sequence joins TRBV5-1 and TRBJ1-3; TRBD1 matches at 9 bases. This CDR3 is 16 amino acids long. With 2 bases clipped from V and 1 base from J, the junction kept 4 bases outside the gene matches. Germline V CDR1 and CDR2: SGHRS, YFSETQ. CDR3 sequence reads: CASSFSGTGSGNTIYF. In DNA, the CDR3 is TGCGCCAGCAGCTTCTCCGGGACAGGGTCTGGAAACACCATATATTTT. The full variable domain, with the rest looked up from reference TRBV5-1 and TRBJ1-3, is KAGVTQTPRYLIKTRGQQVTLSCSPISGHRSVSWYQQTPGQGLQFLFEYFSETQRNKGNFPGRFSGRQFSNSRSEMNVSTLELGDSALYLCASSFSGTGSGNTIYFGEGSWLTVV.

V is TRBV3-1 (or the pseudogene TRBV3-2) and J is TRBJ2-7; 7 positions match TRBD2. Trimming cost V 4 bases and J 0 bases; bases outside gene matches: 0. CDR1 LGHDT and CDR2 YNNKEL come from the germline V gene (reference sequence). The CDR3 is 13 residues long. The CDR3 protein is CASSRDYSYEQYF. In DNA, the CDR3 is TGTGCCAGCAGCCGGGACTACTCCTACGAGCAGTACTTC.

The CDR3 bases are TGTGCCAGCAGCCCAGTTTTTCCGGGACAGAGGAACACTGAAGCTTTCTTT. Protein: CASSPVFPGQRNTEAFF. The chain carries TRBV5-8 and TRBJ1-1; 7 positions agree with TRBD1. V was pared by 4 bases and J by 1 base, with 13 bases of the junction left unmatched. The length of the CDR3 is 17 residues. Germline V gene data show CDR1 as SGHTS and CDR2 as YDEGEE.

The rearrangement joins TRBV6-2 or TRBV6-3 to TRBJ1-5, with D possibly being TRBD1 (6 bases). The CDR3 totals 14 residues. V lost 6 bases to trimming and J lost 4 bases, with 13 bases between them. CDR1 is MNHEY, CDR2 SVGEGT, per germline. CDR3 sequence reads: CASSNSRGNQPQHF. The CDR3, as DNA: TGTGCCAGCAGCAACTCGAGGGGGAATCAGCCCCAGCATTTT.

J is TRBJ2-3 and V is TRBV9; possible D gene TRBD2, 6 bases. Germline V gene data show CDR1 as SGDLS and CDR2 as YYNGEE. The length of the CDR3 is 14 residues. Trimming shortened V by 6 bases and J by 3 bases, and 14 bases separated the two germline ends. The CDR3 DNA is TGTGCCAGCACCTATCAGGGAGGAACAGATACGCAGTATTTT. Translating it yields CASTYQGGTDTQYF.

The V call is TRBV6-6, the J call TRBJ2-2, with D perhaps TRBD2 (5 bases). This CDR3 has 15 residues. Germline assignment: CDR1 MNHNY and CDR2 SVGAGI (reference sequence). V dropped 6 bases and J dropped 3 bases, with 14 bases sitting between them. As DNA, the CDR3 is TGTGCCAGCAGCTCTACTGGACTGCACACCGGGGAGCTGTTTTTT. It yields the protein CASSSTGLHTGELFF.

The J gene is TRBJ1-3, the V gene TRBV21-1; the table's D call of TRBD1 was not tested on the DNA. TRBV21-1 represents a pseudogene. The CDR3 contains 17 residues. The CDR3 protein is CASSKPGQGGSGNTIYF. Here the CDR3 DNA reads TGTGCCAGCAGCAAACCCGGACAGGGAGGTTCTGGAAACACCATATATTTT.

CDR3 region: CASSGRDRVYNEQFF. CDR3 bases: TGCGCCAGCAGCGGGCGGGACAGGGTCTACAATGAGCAGTTCTTC. The chain employs TRBV5-1 and TRBJ2-1, with 9 bases identical to TRBD1. Germline CDR1 and CDR2: SGHRS and YFSETQ. Trimming removed 4 bases from V and 3 bases from J; junction bases left unmatched: 5. This CDR3 has 15 residues.

The chain recombines TRBV4-3 with TRBJ1-1, with D possibly being TRBD1 (5 bases). Germline loops: CDR1 LGHNA, CDR2 YSLEER. CDR3 length equals 19 residues. Between the trimmed V and J ends, which lost 0 bases and 5 bases, there was a span of 25 bases. The CDR3 coding sequence is TGCGCCAGCAGCCAAGATACCCAGACCCGTTGGCAGGGCGAGACTGAAGCTTTCTTT. It specifies CASSQDTQTRWQGETEAFF.

V usage is TRBV5-4 and J usage is TRBJ2-1; 9 positions match TRBD1. CDR3 length: 14 residues. In germline, CDR1 is SGHNT, CDR2 YYREEE (reference sequence). The V and J ends lost 4 bases and 8 bases, in that order; junction bases with no gene match: 7. This CDR3 reads CASSLSQGAHEQFF. CDR3 DNA: TGTGCCAGCAGCCTATCACAGGGGGCACATGAGCAGTTCTTC.

This chain uses TRBV4-1 with TRBJ2-2; D perhaps matches TRBD1 (5 bases). The CDR3 loop spans 14 amino acids. The germline V gene has CDR1 MGHRA and CDR2 YSYEKL. Trimming cost V 0 bases and J 6 bases, with 8 bases left between them. The CDR3 protein is CASSQDPGPGELFF. As DNA, the CDR3 is TGCGCCAGCAGCCAAGATCCAGGGCCCGGGGAGCTGTTTTTT.

The chain couples TRBV5-1 to TRBJ2-2, with a possible D match to TRBD1 (5 bases). The CDR3 is made up of 15 amino acids. Trimming removed 1 base at V and 2 bases at J, with 9 bases between. CDR1 and CDR2 (germline): SGHRS, YFSETQ. Here the CDR3 reads CASSLKQENTGELFF. For the CDR3, the DNA is TGCGCCAGCAGCTTGAAACAGGAAAACACCGGGGAGCTGTTTTTT.

This chain links TRBV11-3 with TRBJ2-7, with D possibly matching TRBD1 (5 bases). Trimming pared 5 bases from V and 6 bases from J, leaving 14 bases between. This CDR3 spans 13 amino acids. CDR1 SGHNT and CDR2 YENEEA come from the germline V gene. The CDR3 DNA sequence: TGTGCCAGCAGCCCGCCCGGCAGGGTCGAGCAGTACTTC. Translation gives CASSPPGRVEQYF.

The chain links TRBV11-2 to TRBJ1-1; D remains ambiguous. The V end was cut by 3 bases, the J end by 0 bases, with 5 bases between. Germline-derived CDR1 and CDR2 are SGHAT and FQNNGV. This CDR3 is 13 amino acids long. This CDR3 is CASSFNMNTEAFF. DNA of the CDR3: TGTGCCAGCAGCTTTAACATGAACACTGAAGCTTTCTTT.

This sequence joins TRBV19 and TRBJ2-5; 10 bases match TRBD2. Trimming took 4 bases from V and 0 from J; bases not matched to a gene: 8. Germline lookup yields CDR1 LNHDA and CDR2 SQIVND (reference sequence). This CDR3 spans 17 amino acids. The CDR3 DNA sequence: TGTGCCAGTAGTACGAAGTGGCTAGCGGGGGACCAAGAGACCCAGTACTTC. Its protein is CASSTKWLAGDQETQYF.

The chain has TRBV12-3 or TRBV12-4 and TRBJ1-1; tentatively, D is TRBD1 (5 bases). The ends were cut back, 5 bases at V and 7 bases at J, with 11 bases in the middle. The CDR3 has 12 residues. CDR3 amino acids: CASSPTGFEAFF. The CDR3 DNA follows: TGTGCCAGCAGTCCCACAGGATTTGAAGCTTTCTTT.

The CDR3 nucleotides read TGCAGCGTTGAGCTTGGGGGGAATCAGCCCCAGCATTTT. Its protein product is CSVELGGNQPQHF. V is TRBV29-1 and J is TRBJ1-5, with a weak D call TRBD1 (5 bases). Trimming removed 3 bases at V and 4 bases at J, with 10 bases between. Germline-derived CDR1 and CDR2 are SQVTM and ANQGSEA. The CDR3 is 13 amino acids.